The 21 T cell receptor beta chains given below trace back to one sample, sequenced in a study of OX40 agonist ivuxolimab in advanced cancers. Using immunoSEQ multiplex PCR, the repertoire was profiled, and TCRdb retains in-frame clones only, with some absent. There are 30,000 to 45,000 clones in the sample; 80% to 95% occur only once, and about 20% lies in the top ten. Sequencing was performed on CD4+ or CD8+ T cells sorted from blood, taken in a trial of the OX40 agonist ivuxolimab. These TCRs come from an adult with an advanced solid tumor such as melanoma, head and neck, liver or kidney cancer.

The V gene is TRBV6-1, the J gene TRBJ1-4; D not resolved. V was shortened by 7 bases and J by 2 bases, with 11 bases between the two germline ends. Germline V gene data show CDR1 as MNHNS and CDR2 as SASEGT. CDR3 size: 14 residues. The CDR3 nucleotides are TGTGCCAGCACGACTGACCCTACTAATGAAAAACTGTTTTTT. It encodes CASTTDPTNEKLFF.

In DNA form, the CDR3 reads TGTGCCAGTAGTAAGGGACTAGCGGGAGAGTGGGGTCAAGAGACCCAGTACTTC. This translates into CASSKGLAGEWGQETQYF. The chain joins TRBV19 to TRBJ2-5, with TRBD2 matching over 14 bases. Germline V lookup: CDR1 LNHDA, CDR2 SQIVND (reference sequence). This CDR3 spans 18 amino acids. V shed 4 bases, J shed 2 bases, and the junction held 9 bases outside the gene matches.

The table lists this clone with a count of one. The chain couples TRBV28 to TRBJ1-5; D remains unclear. The germline CDR1 and CDR2 sequences are MDHEN and SYDVKM. Deletions cut 2 bases from V and 4 bases from J, with 9 bases between. This CDR3 region has 14 residues. The CDR3 bases are TGTGCCAGCAGTTTAGGGATTGGAAATCAGCCCCAGCATTTT. The encoded protein is CASSLGIGNQPQHF.

This chain uses TRBV28 with TRBJ2-1; D not certain. Trimming took off 7 bases at V and 6 bases at J, with 13 bases between the two ends. The germline V gene has CDR1 MDHEN and CDR2 SYDVKM. The CDR3 totals 13 residues. CDR3 loop: CASTLPSFNEQFF. The CDR3 nucleotides are TGTGCCAGCACCCTTCCCAGTTTCAATGAGCAGTTCTTC.

The rearrangement joins TRBV19 to TRBJ1-2, with D unclear. The germline CDR1 and CDR2 sequences are LNHDA and SQIVND (reference sequence). CDR3 length: 10 residues. The germline V and J ends were trimmed by 6 bases and 2 bases, with 1 base remaining between them. The CDR3 coding sequence is TGTGCCAGTAGCAACTATGGCTACACCTTC. It codes for CASSNYGYTF.

CDR3 sequence: CASSRDIYEQYF. CDR3 DNA: TGTGCCAGCAGCAGGGACATATACGAGCAGTACTTC. V is TRBV5-5 and J is TRBJ2-7; the D gene is possibly TRBD1 (6 bases). Deletions cut 4 bases from V and 4 bases from J, with 9 bases between. In germline, CDR1 is SGHKS, CDR2 YYEKEE (reference sequence). The CDR3 is made up of 12 amino acids.

The chain links TRBV7-6 to TRBJ2-7, with no clear D. Trimming removed 1 base from V and 3 bases from J, with 10 bases in between. The length of the CDR3 is 14 residues. Germline values: CDR1 SGHVS, CDR2 FNYEAQ. The DNA of the CDR3 is TGTGCCAGCAGCTTAGGGTTGAGTGGCTACGAGCAGTACTTC. Amino acids: CASSLGLSGYEQYF.

The chain links TRBV27 to TRBJ2-3; D not resolved. Germline V gene lookup returns CDR1 MNHEY and CDR2 SMNVEV (reference sequence). Trimming removed 2 bases at V and 1 base at J, with 4 bases between. CDR3 length equals 13 residues. The CDR3 DNA reads TGTGCCAGCAGTTTAAAGGGCACAGATACGCAGTATTTT. It yields the protein CASSLKGTDTQYF.

This clone was recorded a few times. The chain recombines TRBV5-1 with TRBJ2-2; 7 positions agree with TRBD1. From germline, CDR1 is SGHRS and CDR2 YFSETQ. There are 18 residues in the CDR3. J was trimmed by 11 bases and V by 7 bases; bases with no gene match: 26. Written as DNA, the CDR3 is TGCGCCAGCCAACCGACGGGTGTTCCCCCGGGACAGCCCTCCGAGCTGTTTTTT. It translates to CASQPTGVPPGQPSELFF.

Here the CDR3 DNA reads TGCGCCAGCAGCCAGGGGGACGTCACCGGGGAGCTGTTTTTT. It codes for CASSQGDVTGELFF. The chain uses TRBV4-1 and TRBJ2-2; perhaps D is TRBD1 or TRBD2 (5 bases each). Germline lookup yields CDR1 MGHRA and CDR2 YSYEKL. Trimming stripped 3 bases from V and 4 bases from J, with 9 bases between. This CDR3 region has 14 residues.

This chain joins TRBV28 and TRBJ2-3; D may be TRBD2 (7 bases). V lost 10 bases to trimming and J lost 3 bases, with 20 bases between them. The CDR3 extends over 15 amino acids. Germline V gene lookup returns CDR1 MDHEN and CDR2 SYDVKM. CDR3 loop: CATKGGSRETDTQYF. CDR3 nucleotide sequence: TGTGCCACTAAGGGGGGGAGTCGGGAGACAGATACGCAGTATTTT. The variable domain in full, completed from reference TRBV28 and TRBJ2-3, reads DVKVTQSSRYLVKRTGEKVFLECVQDMDHENMFWYRQDPGLGLRLIYFSYDVKMKEKGDIPEGYSVSREKKERFSLILESASTNQTSMYLCATKGGSRETDTQYFGPGTRLTVL.

This clone appeared a few times. The CDR3 nucleotides read TGCGCCAGCAGTGAACTAGCGGGAGGCCACGAGCAGTACTTC. Translated, it gives CASSELAGGHEQYF. V and J are TRBV10-2 and TRBJ2-7; 12 bases fit TRBD2. From germline, CDR1 is WSHSY and CDR2 SAAADI. Germline trimming cut 3 bases from V and 5 bases from J; bases unmatched to any gene: 2. This CDR3 region has 14 residues.

The chain employs TRBV29-1 and TRBJ2-1, with 12 bases matching TRBD1. The CDR3 extends over 14 amino acids. The V and J ends lost 4 bases and 8 bases, in that order; junction bases with no gene match: 6. The V gene's germline CDR1 is SQVTM and CDR2 ANQGSEA. CDR3 nucleotide sequence: TGCAGCGTTGCCACGGGACAGGGGGCCTATGAGCAGTTCTTC. Translating gives CSVATGQGAYEQFF.

V usage is TRBV6-5 and J usage is TRBJ1-4; D call uncertain. Germline V gene data show CDR1 as MNHEY and CDR2 as SVGAGI. V lost 7 bases and J 5 bases, leaving 14 bases between the germline ends. The CDR3 is made up of 14 amino acids. Here the CDR3 DNA reads TGTGCCAGCACCATTGATGAGAGGAATGAAAAACTGTTTTTT. Amino acids: CASTIDERNEKLFF.

This clone appeared a few times. V usage is TRBV29-1 and J usage is TRBJ1-2, with 8 bases identical to TRBD1. Germline CDR1 reads SQVTM; CDR2 reads ANQGSEA. V trimming: 6 bases; J trimming: 6 bases; junction bases outside the gene matches: 6. CDR3 length equals 12 residues. The CDR3 region is CSVGQGPNGYTF. The CDR3 nucleotides read TGCAGCGTCGGACAGGGCCCTAATGGCTACACCTTC.

The chain is built from TRBV21-1 and TRBJ2-2; the table's TRBD2 call for D was not verified on the DNA. TRBV21-1 is assigned pseudogene status. The CDR3 totals 19 residues. CDR3 amino acids: CASSKGPLDALRDTGELFF. The CDR3 DNA is TGTGCCAGCAGCAAAGGCCCCCTGGACGCGCTGAGGGACACCGGGGAGCTGTTTTTT.

The V gene is TRBV9, the J gene TRBJ2-3, with D perhaps TRBD2 (5 bases). Looked up from germline, CDR1 is SGDLS and CDR2 is YYNGEE. V lost 3 bases to trimming and J lost 2 bases, with 10 bases between them. The length of the CDR3 is 14 residues. The CDR3 DNA is TGTGCCAGCAGCGGCGGACTGAACACAGATACGCAGTATTTT. This sequence encodes CASSGGLNTDTQYF.

The sample holds a few counts of this clone. This chain links TRBV4-3 with TRBJ1-5; D uncertain. In germline, CDR1 is LGHNA, CDR2 YSLEER. The length of the CDR3 is 15 residues. V lost 1 base, J lost 0 bases, and 7 bases lay in between. CDR3 DNA: TGCGCCAGCAGCCAAGTCTTACATAGCAATCAGCCCCAGCATTTT. Translated: CASSQVLHSNQPQHF.

As to this clone: Compared with germline, one end of the junction differs, possibly owing to a read error. CDR3 sequence reads: CASSFLVSQVAFEIVF. In DNA form, the CDR3 reads TGTGCCAGCAGTTTCTTGGTCAGTCAGGTAGCCTTCGAGATAGTCTTC. The rearrangement uses TRBV28 and TRBJ2-1; D gene unclear. Germline V gives CDR1 MDHEN, CDR2 SYDVKM. This CDR3 has 16 amino acids.

J is TRBJ2-6 and V is TRBV7-9; 7 bases are a match to TRBD1. This CDR3 spans 13 amino acids. CDR1 and CDR2 from the germline V gene are SEHNR and FQNEAQ (reference sequence). The V segment lost 6 bases and the J segment 8 bases; nucleotides outside the gene matches: 4. In nucleotides, the CDR3 is TGTGCCAGCAGTCCGACAGGGTCCAACGTCCTGACTTTC. It yields the protein CASSPTGSNVLTF.

The V and J genes are TRBV18 and TRBJ2-1, with D tentatively TRBD2 (5 bases). The CDR3 covers 15 residues. Germline values: CDR1 KGHSH, CDR2 LQKENI. Deletions cut 0 bases from V and 3 bases from J, with 9 bases between. The CDR3 DNA reads as TGTGCCAGCTCACCACCGAGCGGACTCTACAATGAGCAGTTCTTC. It translates to CASSPPSGLYNEQFF.